Each of the 18 T cell receptor beta chains below was sequenced from the same sample in a study of CD8+CD57+ T cells in acquired aplastic anemia. CD8+CD57+ cell expansion had been shown by flow cytometry in patients chosen for sequencing. Genomic DNA acted as the template from which TCR beta VDJ combination and CDR3 sequence profiling were carried out. TCRdb processed the reads anew with MiXCR; each CDR3 protein has one entry. Among 200,000 to 250,000 distinct CDR3 sequences listed, approximately 65% were seen once. Sequenced sample: sorted CD4+, CD8+, or CD8+CD57+ T cells (not recorded which) from PBMCs. These receptors all stem from a human donor with aplastic anemia.

The chain uses TRBV7-3 and TRBJ2-2; D may be TRBD2 (5 bases). Per the germline V gene, CDR1 is SGHTA and CDR2 is FQGTGA. Trimming left V 3 bases short and J 5 bases short, with 16 bases between. The CDR3 extends over 16 amino acids. The CDR3 sequence: CASSFSPRAETGELFF. The CDR3 region has the DNA TGTGCCAGCAGCTTCTCCCCTCGAGCGGAGACCGGGGAGCTGTTTTTT. The variable domain in full, completed from reference TRBV7-3 and TRBJ2-2, reads GAGVSQTPSNKVTEKGKYVELRCDPISGHTALYWYRQSLGQGPEFLIYFQGTGAADDSGLPNDRFFAVRPEGSVSTLKIQRTERGDSAVYLCASSFSPRAETGELFFGEGSRLTVL.

The CDR3 DNA sequence: TGCGCCAGCAGCTTGGATAGCGGGACAGCTTCCTACGAGCAGTACTTC. Residues: CASSLDSGTASYEQYF. V is TRBV5-1 and J is TRBJ2-7; D may be TRBD2 (8 bases). The CDR3 runs 16 residues. V was clipped by 0 bases and J by 1 base, with 14 bases between them. From germline, CDR1 is SGHRS and CDR2 YFSETQ.

This sequence joins TRBV15 and TRBJ2-1; TRBD2 aligns across 8 bases. The CDR3 is 15 amino acids. V dropped 8 bases and J dropped 4; count of bases not matched to a gene: 10. Germline CDR1 is LNHNV and CDR2 is YYDKDF (reference sequence). DNA for the CDR3: TGTGCCACCCGTTCCGGGACTAGTGATTACAATGAGCAGTTCTTC. Translated, it gives CATRSGTSDYNEQFF.

The chain carries TRBV2 and TRBJ2-1; 10 bases are shared with TRBD2. This CDR3 has 17 residues. Trimming cost V 6 bases and J 7 bases; bases outside gene matches: 15. From germline, CDR1 is SNHLY and CDR2 FYNNEI. The CDR3 DNA reads as TGTGCCAGCAGCCAAGATCCGGGACTAGCGAAAGCAAATGAGCAGTTCTTC. It is translated as CASSQDPGLAKANEQFF.

This clonotype was picked up a small number of times. The chain is built from TRBV5-4 and TRBJ2-2, with D hard to call. The V end lost 2 bases, the J end lost 4 bases, and 9 bases lay between the germline ends. Germline CDR1 SGHNT, CDR2 YYREEE (reference sequence). The CDR3 runs to 14 residues. The CDR3 loop is CASSLGWVTGELFF. The CDR3 coding sequence is TGTGCCAGCAGCTTAGGTTGGGTCACCGGGGAGCTGTTTTTT.

The V gene is TRBV12-3 or TRBV12-4, the J gene TRBJ1-2, with unresolved D. Trimming stripped 6 bases from V and 6 bases from J, with 14 bases between. The CDR3 covers 13 residues. CDR3 DNA sequence: TGTGCCAGCAGCCGGCAGTTGTCAGATGGCTACACCTTC. It codes for CASSRQLSDGYTF.

This rearrangement joins TRBV7-3 to TRBJ2-1, with 7 bases matching TRBD2. Germline CDR1 reads SGHTA; CDR2 reads FQGTGA. This CDR3 spans 14 amino acids. Trimming took 2 bases from V and 8 from J; bases not matched to a gene: 6. The CDR3 DNA sequence: TGTGCCAGCAGCTTAGCGGGAGTGGGCGATGAGCAGTTCTTC. Protein: CASSLAGVGDEQFF.

V usage is TRBV12-3 or TRBV12-4 and J usage is TRBJ2-1; 9 bases fit TRBD1. The CDR3 spans 16 residues. Losses at the gene ends were 6 bases for V and 1 base for J; bases not matched to a gene: 7. The CDR3 loop reads CASSATDRGSYNEQFF. Written as DNA, the CDR3 is TGTGCCAGCAGCGCCACGGACAGGGGATCCTACAATGAGCAGTTCTTC.

This clonotype was detected a few times. The rearrangement links TRBV7-8 to TRBJ2-3; 7 bases align to TRBD2. CDR3 size: 17 residues. With 5 bases clipped from V and 0 bases from J, the junction kept 11 bases outside the gene matches. Germline V gene sequence: CDR1 SGHVS, CDR2 FQNEAQ. The CDR3 DNA reads as TGTGCCAGCAGCCCCCGGGAGGCGGCGCGAAGCACAGATACGCAGTATTTT. It encodes CASSPREAARSTDTQYF.

V is TRBV4-1 and J is TRBJ2-3; weak D call: TRBD2 (6 bases). Between the trimmed V and J ends, which lost 4 bases and 5 bases, there was a span of 16 bases. This CDR3 has 15 residues. Germline CDR1 and CDR2: MGHRA and YSYEKL. The CDR3 DNA is TGCGCCAGCAGCCCCCTAGCGCGGGGAGGAGATACGCAGTATTTT. As protein: CASSPLARGGDTQYF.

The sample holds one count of this clonotype. The chain couples TRBV20-1 to TRBJ2-3; 7 bases map to TRBD2. The CDR3 contains 16 residues. Per germline, CDR1 DFQATT and CDR2 SNEGSKA (reference sequence). Germline trimming cut 0 bases from V and 8 bases from J; bases unmatched to any gene: 14. DNA for the CDR3: TGCAGTGCTAGAGAACCGGGACTACTCCAAAAGGGTACGCAGTATTTT. The encoded protein is CSAREPGLLQKGTQYF.

The chain is built from TRBV9 and TRBJ1-3, with D maybe TRBD1 (5 bases). This CDR3 has 17 amino acids. Trimming took 3 bases from V and 4 from J, leaving 20 bases between them. CDR1 and CDR2 from the germline V gene are SGDLS and YYNGEE. This CDR3 is CASSGQPSGGLGNTIYF. The DNA of the CDR3 is TGTGCCAGCAGCGGACAACCGAGCGGGGGTTTGGGAAACACCATATATTTT.

The rearrangement joins TRBV7-9 to TRBJ1-6, with 11 nucleotides matching TRBD1. Germline V lookup: CDR1 SEHNR, CDR2 FQNEAQ (reference sequence). The J segment lost 6 bases and the V segment lost 5 bases, leaving 6 bases of the junction unmatched. The CDR3 runs 16 residues. CDR3 coding DNA: TGTGCCAGCAGCCCGGGGACAGGGGGGATTAATTCACCCCTCCACTTT. This translates into CASSPGTGGINSPLHF.

The chain uses TRBV5-1 and TRBJ2-7; D may be TRBD1 (5 bases). The germline V gene has CDR1 SGHRS and CDR2 YFSETQ. This CDR3 comprises 12 residues. V lost 4 bases, J lost 5 bases, and 10 bases lay in between. CDR3 DNA sequence: TGCGCCAGCAGCCCTAGACAGAACGAGCAGTACTTC. It codes for CASSPRQNEQYF.

The chain carries TRBV15 and TRBJ1-1, with 9 bases aligning to TRBD1. Unmatched junction bases numbered 14, after V lost 2 bases and J lost 7 bases. CDR1 is LNHNV and CDR2 is YYDKDF in the germline V gene (reference sequence). This CDR3 is 17 amino acids long. CDR3 nucleotide sequence: TGTGCCACCAGCAGACCATTTCCGGGACAGGGAGTAGGTGAAGCTTTCTTT. Amino acids: CATSRPFPGQGVGEAFF.

This clonotype appeared a few times. V usage is TRBV29-1 and J usage is TRBJ1-2; D possibly corresponds to TRBD1 (5 bases). The CDR3 has 13 amino acids. Germline loops: CDR1 SQVTM, CDR2 ANQGSEA. Trimming took 3 bases from V and 4 from J, leaving 12 bases between them. CDR3 nucleotides: TGCAGCGTTGAGATGGGGGACGGCTATGGCTACACCTTC. It specifies CSVEMGDGYGYTF. The whole variable domain, remainder taken from reference TRBV29-1 and TRBJ1-2, is SAVISQKPSRDICQRGTSLTIQCQVDSQVTMMFWYRQQPGQSLTLIATANQGSEATYESGFVIDKFPISRPNLTFSTLTVSNMSPEDSSIYLCSVEMGDGYGYTFGSGTRLTVV.

The chain uses TRBV4-1 and TRBJ2-1; D possibly corresponds to TRBD2 (7 bases). Germline CDR1 MGHRA, CDR2 YSYEKL. This CDR3 comprises 16 residues. V gave up 1 base and J gave up 7 bases, with 17 bases separating them. As DNA, the CDR3 is TGCGCCAGCAGCCAAGGATCCGGGGGGCTGGGGAATGAGCAGTTCTTC. Protein sequence: CASSQGSGGLGNEQFF.

This rearrangement joins TRBV7-9 to TRBJ1-1; 7 bases fit TRBD1. This CDR3 spans 11 amino acids. The germline V gene encodes CDR1 SEHNR and CDR2 FQNEAQ (reference sequence). Losses at the gene ends were 5 bases for V and 7 bases for J; bases not matched to a gene: 1. CDR3 nucleotides: TGTGCCAGCAGCCGACAGGGTGAAGCTTTCTTT. This translates into CASSRQGEAFF.